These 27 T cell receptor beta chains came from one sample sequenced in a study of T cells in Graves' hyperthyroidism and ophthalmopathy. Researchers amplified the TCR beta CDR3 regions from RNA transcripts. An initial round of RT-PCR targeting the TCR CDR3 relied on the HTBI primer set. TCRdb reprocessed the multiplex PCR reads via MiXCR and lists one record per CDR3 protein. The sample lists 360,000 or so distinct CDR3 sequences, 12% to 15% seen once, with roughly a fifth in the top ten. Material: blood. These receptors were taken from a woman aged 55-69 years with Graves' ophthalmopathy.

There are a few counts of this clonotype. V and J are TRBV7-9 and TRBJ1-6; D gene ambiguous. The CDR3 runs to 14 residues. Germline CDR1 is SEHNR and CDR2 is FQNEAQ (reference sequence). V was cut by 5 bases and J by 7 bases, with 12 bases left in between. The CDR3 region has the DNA TGTGCCAGCAGCCAAGGGCTAGGGAATTCACCCCTCCACTTT. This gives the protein CASSQGLGNSPLHF.

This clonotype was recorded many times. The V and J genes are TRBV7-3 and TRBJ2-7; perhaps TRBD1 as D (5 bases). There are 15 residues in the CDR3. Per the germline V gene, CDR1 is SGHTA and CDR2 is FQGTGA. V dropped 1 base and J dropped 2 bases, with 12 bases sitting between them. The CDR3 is CASSLRPDSTYEQYF. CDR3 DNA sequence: TGTGCCAGCAGCTTAAGGCCCGACAGCACCTACGAGCAGTACTTC.

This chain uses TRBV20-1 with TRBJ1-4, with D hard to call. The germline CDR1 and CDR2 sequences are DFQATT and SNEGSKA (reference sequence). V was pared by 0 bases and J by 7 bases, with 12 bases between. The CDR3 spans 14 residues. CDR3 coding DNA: TGCAGTGCTAGAGAGGGAACAGCCTCTGAAAAACTGTTTTTT. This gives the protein CSAREGTASEKLFF.

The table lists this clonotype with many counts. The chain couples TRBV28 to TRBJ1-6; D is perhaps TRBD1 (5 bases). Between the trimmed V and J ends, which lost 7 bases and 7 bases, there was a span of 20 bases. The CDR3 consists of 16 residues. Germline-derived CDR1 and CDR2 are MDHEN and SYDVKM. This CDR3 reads CASTGPGSEWNSPLHF. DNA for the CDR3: TGTGCCAGCACCGGGCCAGGGTCCGAATGGAATTCACCCCTCCACTTT.

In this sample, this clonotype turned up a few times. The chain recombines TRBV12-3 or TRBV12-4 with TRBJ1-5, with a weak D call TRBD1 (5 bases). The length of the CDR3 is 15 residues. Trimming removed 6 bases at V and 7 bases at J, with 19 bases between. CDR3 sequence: CASSGTAFTDQPQHF. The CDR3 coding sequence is TGTGCCAGCAGCGGGACCGCTTTCACAGACCAGCCCCAGCATTTT.

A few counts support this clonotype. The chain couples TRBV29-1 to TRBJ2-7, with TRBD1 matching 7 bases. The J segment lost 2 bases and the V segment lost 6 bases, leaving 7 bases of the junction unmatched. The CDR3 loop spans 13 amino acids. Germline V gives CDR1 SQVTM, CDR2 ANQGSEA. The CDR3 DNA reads TGCAGCGTGAGACAGGGATCCCCCTACGAGCAGTACTTC. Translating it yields CSVRQGSPYEQYF.

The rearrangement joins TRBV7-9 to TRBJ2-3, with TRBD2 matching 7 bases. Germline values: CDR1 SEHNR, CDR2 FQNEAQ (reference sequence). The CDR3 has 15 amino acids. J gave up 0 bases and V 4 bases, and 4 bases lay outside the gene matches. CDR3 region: CASSSAGSSTDTQYF. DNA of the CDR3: TGTGCCAGCAGCTCAGCGGGATCTAGCACAGATACGCAGTATTTT.

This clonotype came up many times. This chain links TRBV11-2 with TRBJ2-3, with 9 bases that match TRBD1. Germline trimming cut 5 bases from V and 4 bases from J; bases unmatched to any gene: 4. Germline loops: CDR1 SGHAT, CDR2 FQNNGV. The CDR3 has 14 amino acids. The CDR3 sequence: CASSPGQGADTQYF. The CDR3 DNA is TGTGCCAGCAGCCCGGGACAGGGCGCAGATACGCAGTATTTT.

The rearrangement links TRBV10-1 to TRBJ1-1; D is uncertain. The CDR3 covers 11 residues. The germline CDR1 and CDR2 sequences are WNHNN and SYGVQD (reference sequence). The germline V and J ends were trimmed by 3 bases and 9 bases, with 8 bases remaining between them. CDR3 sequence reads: CASSDSDQAFF. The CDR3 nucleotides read TGCGCCAGCAGTGATTCGGATCAAGCTTTCTTT.

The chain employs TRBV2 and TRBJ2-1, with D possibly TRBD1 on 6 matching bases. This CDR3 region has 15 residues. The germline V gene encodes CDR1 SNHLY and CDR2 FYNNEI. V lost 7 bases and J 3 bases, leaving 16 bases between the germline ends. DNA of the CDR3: TGTGCCAGCAACCTGGGGGCGGGCCGCTACAATGAGCAGTTCTTC. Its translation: CASNLGAGRYNEQFF.

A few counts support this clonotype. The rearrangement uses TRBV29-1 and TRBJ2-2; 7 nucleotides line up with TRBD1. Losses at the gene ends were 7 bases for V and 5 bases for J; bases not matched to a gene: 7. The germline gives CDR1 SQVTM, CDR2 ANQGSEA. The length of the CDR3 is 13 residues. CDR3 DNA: TGCAGCGGGGGGACAGCCAGGACCGGGGAGCTGTTTTTT. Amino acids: CSGGTARTGELFF.

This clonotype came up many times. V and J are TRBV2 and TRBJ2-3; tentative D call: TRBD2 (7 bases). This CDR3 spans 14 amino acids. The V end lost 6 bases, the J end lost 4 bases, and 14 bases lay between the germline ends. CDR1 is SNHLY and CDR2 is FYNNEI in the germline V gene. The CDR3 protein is CASSAGEGADTQYF. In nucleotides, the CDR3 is TGTGCCAGCAGCGCGGGAGAGGGGGCAGATACGCAGTATTTT.

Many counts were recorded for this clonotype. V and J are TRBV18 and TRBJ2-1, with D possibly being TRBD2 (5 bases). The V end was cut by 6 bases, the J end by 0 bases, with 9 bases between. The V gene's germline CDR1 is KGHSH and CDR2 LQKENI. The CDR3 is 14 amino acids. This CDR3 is CASSALDSYNEQFF. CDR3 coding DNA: TGTGCCAGCTCCGCACTAGACTCCTACAATGAGCAGTTCTTC.

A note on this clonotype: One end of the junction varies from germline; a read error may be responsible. The CDR3, as DNA: TGTGCCAGCAGCCACCTAGCGGGTGAGGAGATCTTC. This codes for CASSHLAGEEIF. The rearrangement links TRBV12-3 or TRBV12-4 to TRBJ2-1; 8 positions match TRBD2. This CDR3 comprises 12 residues.

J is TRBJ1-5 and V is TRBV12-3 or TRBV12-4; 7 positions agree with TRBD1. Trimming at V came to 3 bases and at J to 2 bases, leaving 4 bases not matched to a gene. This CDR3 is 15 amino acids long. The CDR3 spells CASSLTGWGNQPQHF. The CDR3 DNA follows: TGTGCCAGCAGTTTGACAGGGTGGGGCAATCAGCCCCAGCATTTT.

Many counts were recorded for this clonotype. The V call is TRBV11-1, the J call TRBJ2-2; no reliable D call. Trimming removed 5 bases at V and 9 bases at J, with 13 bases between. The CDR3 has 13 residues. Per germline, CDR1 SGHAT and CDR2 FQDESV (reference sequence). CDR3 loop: CASSRGPDRELFF. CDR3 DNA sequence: TGTGCCAGCAGCCGTGGACCCGACCGGGAGCTGTTTTTT.

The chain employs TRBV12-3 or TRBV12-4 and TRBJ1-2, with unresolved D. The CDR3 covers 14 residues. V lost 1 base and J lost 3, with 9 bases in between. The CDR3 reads CASSLGTDYYGYTF. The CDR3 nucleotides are TGTGCCAGCAGTTTAGGGACCGACTACTATGGCTACACCTTC.

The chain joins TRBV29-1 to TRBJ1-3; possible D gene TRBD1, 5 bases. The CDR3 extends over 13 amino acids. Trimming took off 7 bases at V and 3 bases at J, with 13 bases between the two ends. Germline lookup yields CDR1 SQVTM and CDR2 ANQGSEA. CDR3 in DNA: TGCAGCGCCAGGGCCCTCGGTGGAAACACCATATATTTT. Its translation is CSARALGGNTIYF.

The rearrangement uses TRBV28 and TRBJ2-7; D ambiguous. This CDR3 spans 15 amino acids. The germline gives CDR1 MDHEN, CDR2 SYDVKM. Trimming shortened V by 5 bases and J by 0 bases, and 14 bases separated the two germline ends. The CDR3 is CASSLRHSLSYEQYF. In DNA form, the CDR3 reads TGTGCCAGCAGTCTCCGGCACTCTCTCTCCTACGAGCAGTACTTC. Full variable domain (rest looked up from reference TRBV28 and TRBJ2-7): DVKVTQSSRYLVKRTGEKVFLECVQDMDHENMFWYRQDPGLGLRLIYFSYDVKMKEKGDIPEGYSVSREKKERFSLILESASTNQTSMYLCASSLRHSLSYEQYFGPGTRLTVT.

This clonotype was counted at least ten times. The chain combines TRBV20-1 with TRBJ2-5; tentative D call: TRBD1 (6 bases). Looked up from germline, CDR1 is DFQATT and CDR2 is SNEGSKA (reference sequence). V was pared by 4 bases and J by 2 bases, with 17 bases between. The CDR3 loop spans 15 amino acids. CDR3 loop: CSATGAGASQETQYF. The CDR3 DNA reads TGCAGTGCTACCGGAGCAGGGGCATCACAAGAGACCCAGTACTTC.

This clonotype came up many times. In DNA, the CDR3 is TGCAGCGTTGAGGTCCAAGGACTAGCGGGAGTCAACCCCAATGAGCAGTTCTTC. It translates to CSVEVQGLAGVNPNEQFF. The chain recombines TRBV29-1 with TRBJ2-1; 13 nucleotides match TRBD2. CDR1 is SQVTM, CDR2 ANQGSEA, per germline. The length of the CDR3 is 18 residues. J was trimmed by 6 bases and V by 3 bases; bases with no gene match: 14.

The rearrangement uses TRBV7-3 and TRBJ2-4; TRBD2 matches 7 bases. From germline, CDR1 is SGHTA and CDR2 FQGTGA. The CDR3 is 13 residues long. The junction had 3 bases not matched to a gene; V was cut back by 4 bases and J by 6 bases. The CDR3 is CASSSSGLNIQYF. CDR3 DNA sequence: TGTGCCAGCAGCTCTAGCGGTTTAAACATTCAGTACTTC. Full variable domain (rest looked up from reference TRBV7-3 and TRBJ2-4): GAGVSQTPSNKVTEKGKYVELRCDPISGHTALYWYRQSLGQGPEFLIYFQGTGAADDSGLPNDRFFAVRPEGSVSTLKIQRTERGDSAVYLCASSSSGLNIQYFGAGTRLSVL.

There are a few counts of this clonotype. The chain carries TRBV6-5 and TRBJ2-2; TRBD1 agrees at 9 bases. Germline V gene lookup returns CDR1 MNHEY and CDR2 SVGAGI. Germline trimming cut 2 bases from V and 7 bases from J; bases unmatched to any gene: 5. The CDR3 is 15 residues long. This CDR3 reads CASSYTGGESGELFF. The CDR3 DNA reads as TGTGCCAGCAGTTACACAGGGGGCGAGAGCGGGGAGCTGTTTTTT.

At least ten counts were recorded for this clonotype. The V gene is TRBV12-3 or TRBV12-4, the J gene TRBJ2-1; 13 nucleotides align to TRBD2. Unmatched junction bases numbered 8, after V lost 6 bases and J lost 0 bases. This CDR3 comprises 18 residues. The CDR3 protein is CASSQWGLAGSSYNEQFF. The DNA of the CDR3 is TGTGCCAGCAGCCAATGGGGACTAGCGGGGAGCTCCTACAATGAGCAGTTCTTC.

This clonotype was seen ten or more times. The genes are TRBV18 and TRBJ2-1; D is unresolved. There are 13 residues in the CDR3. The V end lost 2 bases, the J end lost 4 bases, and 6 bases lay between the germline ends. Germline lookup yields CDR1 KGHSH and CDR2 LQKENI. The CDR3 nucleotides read TGTGCCAGCTCACCAAAAGGGTACAATGAGCAGTTCTTC. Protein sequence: CASSPKGYNEQFF.

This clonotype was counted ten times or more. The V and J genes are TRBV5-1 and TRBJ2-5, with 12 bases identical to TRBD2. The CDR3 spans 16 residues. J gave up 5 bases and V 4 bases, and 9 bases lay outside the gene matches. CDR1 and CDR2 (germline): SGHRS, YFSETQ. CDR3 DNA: TGCGCCAGCAGCCCCCAAACTAGCGGGAGGTTTGAGACCCAGTACTTC. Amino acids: CASSPQTSGRFETQYF.

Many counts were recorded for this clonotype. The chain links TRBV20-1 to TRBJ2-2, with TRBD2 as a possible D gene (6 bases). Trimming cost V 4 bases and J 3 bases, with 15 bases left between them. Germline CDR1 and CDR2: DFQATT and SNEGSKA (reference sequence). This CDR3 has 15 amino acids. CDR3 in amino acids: CSAKGADYHTGELFF. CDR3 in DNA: TGCAGTGCTAAAGGGGCGGACTATCACACCGGGGAGCTGTTTTTT.